The TCR beta chain under discussion was sequenced for a study of Ad26.COV2.S vaccination and SARS-CoV-2 variants. Produced via immunoSEQ multiplex PCR; TCRdb's table is partial and in-frame only. The sample has 400,000 to 500,000 clones; 88% are singletons. The sample holds one count of this clone. The sample's treatment: about 20 received Ad26.COV2.S at low or high dose, single or two shots; several received placebo; per-sample allocation not given. Sampling was performed 63 days after the first vaccine or placebo injection. V gave up 8 bases and J gave up 11 bases; unmatched junction bases: 6. Looked up from germline, CDR1 is MGHRA and CDR2 is YSYEKL. The CDR3 runs 11 residues.

The origin of this receptor is a person aged 18-60 years who received the Ad26.COV2.S COVID-19 vaccine or a placebo. Sequencing was performed on peripheral blood, taken in a trial of Ad26.COV2.S vaccine versus placebo. V is TRBV4-1 and J is TRBJ1-1, with 9 bases that match TRBD1. CDR3 in DNA: TGCGCCAGCCGGACAGGGGCGTCTGCTTTCTTT. This translates into CASRTGASAFF.